Below are 18 T cell receptor beta chains sequenced from a single sample in a study of T cells in Graves' hyperthyroidism and ophthalmopathy. Amplified regions were TCR beta CDR3 sequences from RNA transcripts. HTBI primers drove first-round RT-PCR of the TCR CDR3. Each CDR3 protein gets one entry after TCRdb re-called the multiplex PCR reads with MiXCR. Seen here are about 180,000 distinct CDR3 sequences, about a tenth observed once, and the top ten hold around 21%. Sequenced material: blood. These receptors all stem from a young woman with Graves' hyperthyroidism that later progressed to Graves' ophthalmopathy.

This clonotype was seen a handful of times. The V call is TRBV19, the J call TRBJ2-3; D gene ambiguous. The CDR3 covers 13 residues. The ends were cut back, 5 bases at V and 6 bases at J, with 12 bases in the middle. Germline values: CDR1 LNHDA, CDR2 SQIVND (reference sequence). The CDR3 protein is CASSPTNVDTQYF. In DNA, the CDR3 is TGTGCCAGTAGTCCGACGAACGTCGATACGCAGTATTTT.

This clonotype occurred many times. The chain links TRBV7-8 to TRBJ2-5; TRBD2 aligns across 7 bases. Germline V gene sequence: CDR1 SGHVS, CDR2 FQNEAQ. The CDR3 length is 17 residues. After removal of 0 bases from V and 5 bases from J, the junction contained 12 bases not matched to a gene. The CDR3 DNA reads TGTGCCAGCAGCTTAGCGCTGCGGCGGGGGATGGTCGAGACCCAGTACTTC. It codes for CASSLALRRGMVETQYF.

The chain combines TRBV19 with TRBJ2-1, with TRBD1 matching 10 bases. V lost 1 base, J lost 8 bases, and 5 bases stayed unmatched. Per germline, CDR1 LNHDA and CDR2 SQIVND (reference sequence). The CDR3 consists of 15 residues. The CDR3 coding sequence is TGTGCCAGTAGTATAGGGGGACAGGGGTACTATGAGCAGTTCTTC. This codes for CASSIGGQGYYEQFF.

This clonotype was counted many times. The chain uses TRBV20-1 and TRBJ1-4; 10 bases map to TRBD1. This CDR3 spans 19 amino acids. CDR1 and CDR2 (germline): DFQATT, SNEGSKA (reference sequence). The J segment lost 3 bases and the V segment lost 2 bases, leaving 15 bases of the junction unmatched. The CDR3 sequence: CSARHPRGDRGRANEKLFF. Written as DNA, the CDR3 is TGCAGTGCTAGACACCCTAGAGGGGACAGGGGTCGTGCTAATGAAAAACTGTTTTTT.

This clonotype came up many times. The V call is TRBV4-2, the J call TRBJ2-2, with 14 bases identical to TRBD2. V lost 6 bases, J lost 0 bases, and 6 bases stayed unmatched. The CDR3 consists of 18 residues. Germline CDR1 reads LGHNA; CDR2 reads YNFKEQ. CDR3 loop: CASRRTSGGLTNTGELFF. The CDR3 DNA reads as TGTGCCAGCAGACGGACTAGCGGGGGGCTTACGAACACCGGGGAGCTGTTTTTT.

The table lists this clonotype with many counts. The chain uses TRBV27 and TRBJ2-2; 7 bases align to TRBD1. The length of the CDR3 is 17 residues. V lost 2 bases and J lost 2; bases outside the gene matches: 8. CDR1 and CDR2 from the germline V gene are MNHEY and SMNVEV (reference sequence). CDR3 coding DNA: TGTGCCAGCAGTTTAACTGAGTGGGACAGCAACACCGGGGAGCTGTTTTTT. Translated: CASSLTEWDSNTGELFF.

Ten or more counts support this clonotype. J is TRBJ1-1 and V is TRBV5-1; no clear D gene. V dropped 2 bases and J dropped 3 bases, with 14 bases sitting between them. The CDR3 contains 15 residues. Germline CDR1 and CDR2: SGHRS and YFSETQ. This CDR3 is CASSLKAGLDTEAFF. CDR3 bases: TGCGCCAGCAGCTTAAAGGCAGGTCTTGACACTGAAGCTTTCTTT.

This clonotype came up many times. The J gene is TRBJ2-2, the V gene TRBV3-1; D may correspond to TRBD1 or TRBD2 (5 bases each). Trimming removed 0 bases from V and 1 base from J, with 12 bases in between. Looked up from germline, CDR1 is LGHDT and CDR2 is YNNKEL (reference sequence). The CDR3 runs 17 residues. The CDR3 DNA reads as TGTGCCAGCAGCCAAGACACAGGAGGTATGAACACCGGGGAGCTGTTTTTT. It codes for CASSQDTGGMNTGELFF.

This clonotype was counted ten times or more. The chain is built from TRBV20-1 and TRBJ2-3; 10 bases are a match to TRBD2. V was pared by 5 bases and J by 5 bases, with 13 bases of the junction left unmatched. This CDR3 spans 16 amino acids. The germline V gene has CDR1 DFQATT and CDR2 SNEGSKA (reference sequence). CDR3 coding DNA: TGCAGTGCTGCGATTGCCCTAGCGGGAGATTTAGATACGCAGTATTTT. Amino acid sequence: CSAAIALAGDLDTQYF.

This clonotype was seen many times. The V gene is TRBV11-1, the J gene TRBJ2-7; D uncertain. The CDR3 has 12 residues. Germline lookup yields CDR1 SGHAT and CDR2 FQDESV (reference sequence). V lost 1 base to trimming and J lost 3 bases, with 4 bases between them. The CDR3 DNA follows: TGTGCCAGCAGCTTAGTTCGCTACGAGCAGTACTTC. Amino acid sequence: CASSLVRYEQYF. The whole variable domain, filled in from reference TRBV11-1 and TRBJ2-7, reads EAEVAQSPRYKITEKSQAVAFWCDPISGHATLYWYRQILGQGPELLVQFQDESVVDDSQLPKDRFSAERLKGVDSTLKIQPAELGDSAMYLCASSLVRYEQYFGPGTRLTVT.

This clonotype was counted ten times or more. The chain is built from TRBV27 and TRBJ2-1, with 9 positions matching TRBD1. From germline, CDR1 is MNHEY and CDR2 SMNVEV (reference sequence). The V and J ends lost 5 bases and 8 bases, in that order; junction bases with no gene match: 10. The CDR3 has 15 amino acids. Here the CDR3 reads CASSPTLGQGYEQFF. The CDR3 coding sequence is TGTGCCAGCAGTCCCACTCTGGGACAGGGTTATGAGCAGTTCTTC.

This clonotype was found many times. The rearrangement uses TRBV19 and TRBJ1-2, with TRBD1 as a possible D gene (6 bases). CDR1 and CDR2 (germline): LNHDA, SQIVND (reference sequence). The CDR3 loop spans 15 amino acids. The V end lost 5 bases, the J end lost 4 bases, and 17 bases lay between the germline ends. CDR3 residues: CASSVGEGQSYGYTF. The CDR3 DNA follows: TGTGCCAGTAGTGTTGGCGAAGGACAGTCCTATGGCTACACCTTC. Supplemented by reference TRBV19 and TRBJ1-2, the full variable domain reads DGGITQSPKYLFRKEGQNVTLSCEQNLNHDAMYWYRQDPGQGLRLIYYSQIVNDFQKGDIAEGYSVSREKKESFPLTVTSAQKNPTAFYLCASSVGEGQSYGYTFGSGTRLTVV.

This clonotype appeared many times. The V and J genes are TRBV28 and TRBJ2-1; 8 bases are shared with TRBD1. From germline, CDR1 is MDHEN and CDR2 SYDVKM. The V gene end was trimmed by 3 bases and the J gene end by 3 bases; junction bases not matched to a gene: 7. The CDR3 loop spans 16 amino acids. This chain's CDR3 is CASSFSGQELYNEQFF. CDR3 nucleotides: TGTGCCAGCAGTTTCTCGGGACAGGAACTCTACAATGAGCAGTTCTTC.

This clonotype was counted ten times or more. The J gene is TRBJ2-7, the V gene TRBV20-1, with D possibly matching TRBD2 (6 bases). V shed 0 bases and J shed 0 bases, with 12 bases lying between them. The CDR3 is made up of 15 amino acids. In germline, CDR1 is DFQATT, CDR2 SNEGSKA (reference sequence). CDR3 in amino acids: CSARDGGGSSYEQYF. CDR3 DNA: TGCAGTGCTAGAGATGGCGGAGGGAGCTCCTACGAGCAGTACTTC.

This clonotype was seen many times. This rearrangement joins TRBV2 to TRBJ1-2, with TRBD1 identical over 8 bases. Per the germline V gene, CDR1 is SNHLY and CDR2 is FYNNEI. V trimming: 4 bases; J trimming: 6 bases; junction bases outside the gene matches: 4. This CDR3 has 13 amino acids. CDR3 loop: CASSVRQGHGYTF. The CDR3 DNA reads as TGTGCCAGCAGTGTGCGACAGGGGCATGGCTACACCTTC.

As concerns this clonotype: The CDR3 end shows no conserved phenylalanine or tryptophan, and so a read error is likely. The rearrangement joins TRBV4-2 to TRBJ2-7; 9 bases align to TRBD2. The CDR3 totals 15 residues. In germline, CDR1 is LGHNA, CDR2 YNFKEQ. Losses at the gene ends were 1 base for V and 5 bases for J; bases not matched to a gene: 6. The CDR3 DNA sequence: TGTGCCAGCAGCCAAGTAGCGGGAGACGGAAACGAGCAGTACCTC. Protein: CASSQVAGDGNEQYL.

This clonotype has ten or more counts. The chain employs TRBV2 and TRBJ2-7; 7 bases align to TRBD2. This CDR3 spans 15 amino acids. The germline V gene has CDR1 SNHLY and CDR2 FYNNEI. V lost 8 bases, J lost 0 bases, and 10 bases stayed unmatched. The CDR3 sequence is CASSASGASSYEQYF. CDR3 nucleotide sequence: TGTGCCAGCTCTGCTAGCGGAGCTAGCTCCTACGAGCAGTACTTC.

The sample holds many counts of this clonotype. V and J are TRBV30 and TRBJ1-5; D not resolved. V was cut by 1 base and J by 6 bases, with 19 bases left in between. The CDR3 totals 16 residues. Germline loops: CDR1 GTSNPN, CDR2 SVGIG (reference sequence). CDR3 sequence (DNA): TGTGCCTGGAGTGCAGCAGGAGGGTGGGGTGCTCAGCCCCAGCATTTT. It codes for CAWSAAGGWGAQPQHF.